This T cell receptor (beta chain) emerged from a study of OX40 agonist ivuxolimab in advanced cancers. Study as a whole: Every 2 weeks, patients got intravenous ivuxolimab at one of six dose levels (0.01-10 mg/kg). Having had anti-PD-1, anti-PD-L1 or anti-CTLA-4 therapy before was allowed, and about 40% had some.

The table came from immunoSEQ multiplex PCR; TCRdb's copy has only in-frame clones and leaves some out. This table has tens of thousands of clones, 84% appearing once. Autoimmune disease history or systemic immunosuppression was exclusionary. From germline, CDR1 is MDHEN and CDR2 SYDVKM. Trimming shortened V by 5 bases and J by 1 base, and 13 bases separated the two germline ends. The CDR3 runs to 15 residues. This specimen was CD4+ or CD8+ T cells sorted from blood, taken in a trial of the OX40 agonist ivuxolimab. The chain links TRBV28 to TRBJ2-3, with a weak D call TRBD2 (6 bases). The origin of this receptor is an adult with an advanced solid tumor such as melanoma, head and neck, liver or kidney cancer. CDR3 residues: CASSLAGTGTDTQYF. CDR3 sequence (DNA): TGTGCCAGCAGTCTCGCCGGGACTGGCACAGATACGCAGTATTTT.